Each of the 30 T cell receptor beta chains below was sequenced from the same sample in a study of identical twins. TCRdb reprocessed the 5' RACE reads via MiXCR and lists one record per CDR3 protein. The sample holds around 1.7 million distinct CDR3 sequences, around 33% seen once. Sequencing used cord blood. These receptors were obtained from a newborn girl in good health.

This clonotype was detected only a few times. The V and J genes are TRBV21-1 and TRBJ2-3; the table's TRBD1 call for D was not verified on the DNA. TRBV21-1 corresponds to a pseudogene. The CDR3 totals 16 residues. The CDR3 here is CASSKEGSAHTDTQYF. Here the CDR3 DNA reads TGTGCCAGCAGCAAAGAGGGGTCAGCACACACAGATACGCAGTATTTT.

The chain uses TRBV3-1 and TRBJ2-5; 8 nucleotides agree with TRBD2. The CDR3 loop spans 15 amino acids. The trim removed 4 bases at V and 11 bases at J, leaving 15 bases unmatched. The V gene's germline CDR1 is LGHDT and CDR2 YNNKEL (reference sequence). The DNA of the CDR3 is TGTGCCAGCAGCCTCAGCGGGAGACTCTACAATGAGCAGTACTTC. Translation: CASSLSGRLYNEQYF.

The chain recombines TRBV7-9 with TRBJ2-1; unclear D gene. Germline V gives CDR1 SEHNR, CDR2 FQNEAQ (reference sequence). The CDR3 consists of 15 residues. The V and J ends lost 0 bases and 7 bases respectively, with 13 bases between them. The CDR3 sequence is CASSLALGLRNEQFF. CDR3 in DNA: TGTGCCAGCAGCTTAGCATTGGGCCTCAGGAATGAGCAGTTCTTC. The complete variable domain, with remaining parts taken from reference TRBV7-9 and TRBJ2-1, reads DTGVSQNPRHKITKRGQNVTFRCDPISEHNRLYWYRQTLGQGPEFLTYFQNEAQLEKSRLLSDRFSAERPKGSFSTLEIQRTEQGDSAMYLCASSLALGLRNEQFFGPGTRLTVL.

This clonotype has a handful of counts. The genes are TRBV7-2 and TRBJ2-4; 7 bases match TRBD2. The germline V gene has CDR1 SGHTA and CDR2 FQGNSA. The CDR3 covers 14 residues. With V trimmed by 5 bases and J by 4 bases, 5 bases remained unmatched. CDR3 nucleotides: TGTGCCAGCAGCCTTAAGCGGGAAAAAAACATTCAGTACTTC. Translated: CASSLKREKNIQYF.

This clonotype was picked up a small number of times. This chain links TRBV20-1 with TRBJ1-1; D may be TRBD1 (6 bases). V lost 5 bases and J 5 bases, leaving 18 bases between the germline ends. Germline V gene data show CDR1 as DFQATT and CDR2 as SNEGSKA (reference sequence). This CDR3 is 14 amino acids long. In DNA form, the CDR3 reads TGCAGTGCTGTCCCGTCAGGGGCAGGTACTGAAGCTTTCTTT. Encoded protein: CSAVPSGAGTEAFF.

This clonotype was found a few times. The rearrangement links TRBV18 to TRBJ2-4, with a tentative D call TRBD1 (5 bases). The CDR3 totals 14 residues. CDR1 KGHSH and CDR2 LQKENI come from the germline V gene. V gave up 3 bases and J gave up 8 bases, with 14 bases separating them. In DNA, the CDR3 is TGTGCCAGCTCACCGTGGGGCGGACCGGACATTCAGTACTTC. This encodes CASSPWGGPDIQYF.

The table lists this clonotype with a few counts. The rearrangement links TRBV24-1 to TRBJ1-2, with 12 bases identical to TRBD1. Germline V gene sequence: CDR1 KGHDR, CDR2 SFDVKD. With V trimmed by 7 bases and J by 8 bases, 4 bases remained unmatched. The CDR3 length is 13 residues. The CDR3 bases are TGTGCCACCAGGCCCGGGACAGGGGGCGGCTACACCTTC. Its translation is CATRPGTGGGYTF.

This clonotype appeared a few times. The chain combines TRBV6-5 with TRBJ1-2; a possible D gene is TRBD1 (5 bases). Per the germline V gene, CDR1 is MNHEY and CDR2 is SVGAGI. The CDR3 is 14 amino acids. V lost 6 bases to trimming and J lost 0 bases, with 11 bases between them. The CDR3 nucleotides read TGTGCCAGCAGCCGGCTGACAGCTAACTATGGCTACACCTTC. This translates into CASSRLTANYGYTF.

The chain is built from TRBV28 and TRBJ2-2; unclear D gene. The CDR3 runs 12 residues. V was shortened by 4 bases and J by 7 bases, with 7 bases between the two germline ends. Germline V lookup: CDR1 MDHEN, CDR2 SYDVKM. CDR3 amino acids: CASSSLFGELFF. The CDR3 DNA is TGTGCCAGCAGTTCCCTCTTCGGGGAGCTGTTTTTT.

This chain connects TRBV20-1 to TRBJ2-1; TRBD2 agrees at 12 bases. Germline V CDR1 and CDR2: DFQATT, SNEGSKA (reference sequence). Trimming at V came to 6 bases and at J to 8 bases, leaving 11 bases not matched to a gene. The CDR3 contains 15 residues. This CDR3 is CSAHTTSGGIYEQFF. DNA for the CDR3: TGCAGTGCGCATACCACTAGCGGGGGGATATATGAGCAGTTCTTC.

This clonotype was counted only a few times. The rearrangement links TRBV24-1 to TRBJ2-7, with TRBD2 matching over 10 bases. After removal of 5 bases from V and 7 bases from J, the junction contained 10 bases not matched to a gene. The CDR3 loop spans 15 amino acids. Per germline, CDR1 KGHDR and CDR2 SFDVKD. This CDR3 reads CATSALAGALNEQYF. CDR3 nucleotides: TGTGCCACCAGTGCCCTAGCGGGGGCTCTGAATGAGCAGTACTTC.

The chain combines TRBV27 with TRBJ2-7; 8 bases are shared with TRBD2. Germline CDR1 MNHEY, CDR2 SMNVEV (reference sequence). V shed 0 bases and J 3 bases; nucleotides not matched to a gene: 4. This CDR3 region has 15 residues. CDR3 sequence (DNA): TGTGCCAGCAGTTTATCGCCAGCGGGAGTCTACGAGCAGTACTTC. Amino acid sequence: CASSLSPAGVYEQYF.

This clonotype was seen a few times. The V call is TRBV20-1, the J call TRBJ2-3, with 7 bases fitting TRBD2. The germline V gene has CDR1 DFQATT and CDR2 SNEGSKA (reference sequence). The CDR3 has 14 residues. The V gene end was trimmed by 5 bases and the J gene end by 3 bases; junction bases not matched to a gene: 8. In DNA, the CDR3 is TGCAGTGCTTTAAAAGCGGGAAGGACAGATACGCAGTATTTT. This translates into CSALKAGRTDTQYF.

This clonotype was counted between two and nine times. The genes are TRBV20-1 and TRBJ2-3; TRBD2 matches 14 bases. Germline CDR1 and CDR2: DFQATT and SNEGSKA (reference sequence). The V and J ends lost 2 bases and 1 base, in that order; junction bases with no gene match: 8. This CDR3 spans 18 amino acids. The CDR3, as DNA: TGCAGTGCTAGATCGGGACTAGCGGGAGAGAGGCGCACAGATACGCAGTATTTT. Amino acids: CSARSGLAGERRTDTQYF.

The V gene is TRBV5-1, the J gene TRBJ2-3, with 11 bases that match TRBD2. The germline gives CDR1 SGHRS, CDR2 YFSETQ. This CDR3 has 15 residues. J lost 4 bases, V lost 3 bases, and 4 bases had no gene match. CDR3 sequence: CASSSGGLAADTQYF. In nucleotides, the CDR3 is TGCGCCAGCAGCTCGGGGGGACTAGCGGCAGATACGCAGTATTTT.

The chain employs TRBV20-1 and TRBJ1-5, with a tentative D call TRBD1 (5 bases). Looked up from germline, CDR1 is DFQATT and CDR2 is SNEGSKA (reference sequence). There are 16 residues in the CDR3. V gave up 0 bases and J gave up 1 base, with 13 bases separating them. CDR3 DNA sequence: TGCAGTGCTAGAGATCCGTGGGGCCACAGCAATCAGCCCCAGCATTTT. It is translated as CSARDPWGHSNQPQHF.

In its sample, this clonotype was seen many times. This chain links TRBV5-1 with TRBJ2-3; weak D call: TRBD2 (5 bases). Trimming stripped 4 bases from V and 3 bases from J, with 12 bases between. The germline V gene encodes CDR1 SGHRS and CDR2 YFSETQ. This CDR3 comprises 14 residues. CDR3: CASSASGYTDTQYF. DNA for the CDR3: TGCGCCAGCAGCGCGTCGGGGTATACAGATACGCAGTATTTT.

This chain connects TRBV6-5 to TRBJ2-1; a weak D match, TRBD2 (5 bases). The CDR3 covers 13 residues. V was trimmed by 6 bases and J by 6 bases, leaving 12 bases between them. CDR1 MNHEY and CDR2 SVGAGI come from the germline V gene. CDR3 sequence: CASSRPSLNEQFF. CDR3 nucleotide sequence: TGTGCCAGCAGCCGACCTAGCCTCAATGAGCAGTTCTTC.

The chain has TRBV4-1 and TRBJ1-6; D unclear. V was trimmed by 1 base and J by 9 bases, leaving 10 bases between them. The germline V gene has CDR1 MGHRA and CDR2 YSYEKL. CDR3 size: 14 residues. The DNA for the CDR3 is TGCGCCAGCAGCCAAGGGCGCTGGGGTTCACCCCTCCACTTT. Translation: CASSQGRWGSPLHF.

In this sample, this clonotype turned up many times. The J gene is TRBJ2-1, the V gene TRBV2; D perhaps matches TRBD1 (6 bases). The V gene's germline CDR1 is SNHLY and CDR2 FYNNEI. Trimming removed 6 bases at V and 0 bases at J, with 6 bases between. This CDR3 spans 13 amino acids. CDR3 nucleotides: TGTGCCAGCAGGACAGGCTCCTACAATGAGCAGTTCTTC. Its protein is CASRTGSYNEQFF.

The J gene is TRBJ2-3, the V gene TRBV9, with a possible D match to TRBD2 (6 bases). The germline CDR1 and CDR2 sequences are SGDLS and YYNGEE. This CDR3 contains 14 residues. Trimming cost V 2 bases and J 8 bases, with 15 bases left between them. As DNA, the CDR3 is TGTGCCAGCAGCGTTGAACTAGCCGGAGTTACGCAGTATTTT. It translates to CASSVELAGVTQYF.

This clonotype was counted a few times. This sequence joins TRBV10-3 and TRBJ1-2, with unresolved D. Trimming cost V 7 bases and J 4 bases, with 7 bases left between them. The CDR3 runs 11 residues. CDR1 and CDR2 from the germline V gene are ENHRY and SYGVKD. The CDR3 is CAITEGYGYTF. The CDR3 DNA reads TGTGCCATCACCGAGGGCTATGGCTACACCTTC.

Worth noting for this clonotype: Without the conserved terminal phenylalanine or tryptophan, this CDR3 likely stems from a read error. The chain links TRBV20-1 to TRBJ2-5; 12 bases line up with TRBD2. From germline, CDR1 is DFQATT and CDR2 SNEGSKA (reference sequence). V gave up 3 bases and J gave up 5 bases; unmatched junction bases: 1. This CDR3 spans 13 amino acids. In DNA form, the CDR3 reads TGCAGTGCTAGGGGGACTAGCGGGGAGACCCAGTACCTC. Translating it yields CSARGTSGETQYL.

This clonotype has just a few counts. The chain links TRBV12-3 or TRBV12-4 to TRBJ2-1; D ambiguous. The better agreement between TRBJ2-7 and the DNA end casts doubt on the J call. There are 12 residues in the CDR3. CDR3 DNA: TGTGCCAGCAGTTGGGGTTACAATGAGCAGTACTTC. Protein: CASSWGYNEQYF.

To note about this clonotype: A read error may produce the germline difference seen at one junction end. The chain is built from TRBV5-1 and TRBJ1-5; D gene uncertain. The CDR3 has 15 residues. Germline CDR1 reads SGHRS; CDR2 reads YFSETQ. The CDR3 nucleotides are TGCGCCAGCAGCTTCGGCGGGGATAGCAATCAGCCCCGGCATTTT. It specifies CASSFGGDSNQPRHF.

A few counts support this clonotype. V usage is TRBV7-2 and J usage is TRBJ1-5; a possible D gene is TRBD1 (5 bases). The CDR3 has 15 amino acids. Germline V CDR1 and CDR2: SGHTA, FQGNSA. Trimming shortened V by 4 bases and J by 0 bases, and 10 bases separated the two germline ends. The CDR3 bases are TGTGCCAGCAGCTCGGACAAGTATAGCAATCAGCCCCAGCATTTT. Amino acids: CASSSDKYSNQPQHF.

The CDR3 spells CASSIERLAGGYNEQFF. The CDR3 DNA is TGTGCCAGCAGTATAGAGCGACTAGCTGGGGGGTACAATGAGCAGTTCTTC. This sequence joins TRBV12-3 or TRBV12-4 and TRBJ2-1, with TRBD2 identical over 7 bases. There are 17 residues in the CDR3. The J segment lost 4 bases and the V segment lost 5 bases, leaving 14 bases of the junction unmatched.

The chain is built from TRBV5-8 and TRBJ2-3; a weak D match, TRBD2 (5 bases). V gave up 4 bases and J gave up 10 bases, with 10 bases separating them. The germline V gene has CDR1 SGHTS and CDR2 YDEGEE. CDR3 size: 11 residues. Written as DNA, the CDR3 is TGTGCCAGCAGCCTCCTAGCAGCGCAGTATTTT. Translated, it gives CASSLLAAQYF.

V is TRBV13 and J is TRBJ2-7; TRBD1 matches at 8 bases. The V gene's germline CDR1 is PRHDT and CDR2 FYEKMQ (reference sequence). The CDR3 spans 14 residues. The ends lost 5 bases at V and 3 bases at J; junction bases unmatched: 6. CDR3 in amino acids: CASSRIQGDYEQYF. As DNA, the CDR3 is TGTGCCAGCAGCCGTATACAGGGGGACTACGAGCAGTACTTC.

There are a few counts of this clonotype. This chain connects TRBV6-2 or TRBV6-3 to TRBJ1-5; 8 nucleotides line up with TRBD1. This CDR3 comprises 15 residues. Germline loops: CDR1 MNHEY, CDR2 SVGEGT. V gave up 2 bases and J gave up 7 bases; unmatched junction bases: 7. The DNA for the CDR3 is TGTGCCAGCAGTTACGCAGGGGGCGCGGGACAGCCCCAGCATTTT. This gives the protein CASSYAGGAGQPQHF.